This T cell receptor beta chain was captured by sequencing in a study of blood T cell repertoires in COVID-19. In the study overall: Spain, Italy and the United States supplied samples that represented acute and convalescent COVID-19. PBMCs, B-cell-depleted T cells, or T cells provided the cDNA or gDNA that made up the material.

V lost 0 bases and J lost 6, with 10 bases in between. Germline values: CDR1 SGDLS, CDR2 YYNGEE. CDR3 length: 15 amino acids. Methods used by the authors: Amplification of reference gene primers was used by the study to estimate nucleated cell counts. Profiling relied on immunoSEQ multiplex PCR, and the TCRdb table lists in-frame clones only, not all of them. D and trimming were read from the DNA, whereas the V and J calls and clone size are those reported in that table. The sample comprises 150,000 or so clones, roughly 76% of which are singletons, and about 8% rests with the top ten. This receptor was identified in a human donor with acute or convalescent COVID-19. The donor label of this sample is uncertain. V and J are TRBV9 and TRBJ1-6, with a tentative D call TRBD1 (5 bases). What was sequenced was peripheral blood. This chain's CDR3 is CASSVGGDGNSPLHF. The CDR3 DNA follows: TGTGCCAGCAGCGTAGGGGGGGACGGTAATTCACCCCTCCACTTT.